One and the same sample provided the 13 T cell receptor beta chains below, sequenced in a study of persistence of HIV-infected CD4 T cells (TCRdb year 2020). For these TCRs, the target antigens are not known. The sample's treatment or condition label, decoded: suppressive antiretroviral therapy. A pool of overlapping HIV-1 Gag 15-mer peptides, at approximately 0.95 ug per peptide per mL, was used to stimulate the cells. Responding CD4+ T cells were sorted by upregulation of both CD40 ligand and CD69. The immunoSEQ hsTCRB assay version 4 in survey mode was used to sequence TCRbeta repertoires from genomic DNA. The immuneACCESS repertoire file appears here via TCRdb, limited to in-frame rearrangements. These files lack a portion of the clones; in checked studies, under half of the deficit traces to unresolved V genes, and the cause of the others is not known. This sample comprises nearly 20,000 clones, around three fifths of them detected only once. The top ten clones comprise 1.9% of the sample.

The source material was CD4+ T cells sorted from PBMCs after roughly 18-hour stimulation, sampled from a patient who received antiretroviral therapy. The cell subset or site label for this specimen denotes: CD40L+CD69+ CD4 T cells responding to HIV-1 Gag peptides. The receptors shown here come from an adult woman with HIV who was CMV-seropositive.

The rearrangement joins TRBV30 to TRBJ1-6; D might be TRBD1 (5 bases). Germline CDR1 GTSNPN, CDR2 SVGIG (reference sequence). V was cut by 3 bases and J by 6 bases, with 9 bases left in between. The CDR3 spans 13 residues. CDR3 sequence (DNA): TGTGCCTGGAGAGGACACTTTAATTCACCCCTCCACTTT. Its translation is CAWRGHFNSPLHF.

V and J are TRBV29-1 and TRBJ1-3; D remains ambiguous. CDR1 and CDR2 (germline): SQVTM, ANQGSEA. This CDR3 is 13 amino acids long. Trimming pared 4 bases from V and 0 bases from J, leaving 7 bases between. The CDR3, as DNA: TGCAGCGTTGTACCTTTCTCTGGAAACACCATATATTTT. This encodes CSVVPFSGNTIYF.

V usage is TRBV30 and J usage is TRBJ1-6; weak D call: TRBD1 (6 bases). This CDR3 spans 14 amino acids. CDR1 is GTSNPN and CDR2 is SVGIG in the germline V gene (reference sequence). The ends were cut back, 8 bases at V and 5 bases at J, with 16 bases in the middle. CDR3 sequence reads: CARRGQSNNSPLHF. The CDR3, as DNA: TGTGCCCGACGCGGACAGTCGAATAATTCACCCCTCCACTTT.

The V and J genes are TRBV30 and TRBJ2-7; 9 positions agree with TRBD2. From germline, CDR1 is GTSNPN and CDR2 SVGIG (reference sequence). The CDR3 runs 13 residues. V trimming: 1 base; J trimming: 3 bases; junction bases outside the gene matches: 1. This CDR3 reads CAWSDSGGYEQYV. Here the CDR3 DNA reads TGTGCCTGGAGTGATAGCGGGGGCTACGAGCAGTACGTC.

The rearrangement joins TRBV6-2 or TRBV6-3 to TRBJ2-7, with D tentatively TRBD1 (6 bases). Deletions cut 2 bases from V and 0 bases from J, with 8 bases between. Looked up from germline, CDR1 is MNHEY and CDR2 is SVGEGT. The CDR3 runs to 14 residues. The CDR3 here is CASSYGQSSYEQYF. CDR3 nucleotide sequence: TGTGCCAGCAGTTACGGACAGTCCTCCTACGAGCAGTACTTC.

V and J are TRBV10-1 and TRBJ2-2; 7 positions match TRBD1. Germline lookup yields CDR1 WNHNN and CDR2 SYGVQD (reference sequence). CDR3 length: 13 amino acids. Trimming cost V 6 bases and J 5 bases; bases outside gene matches: 3. The CDR3 loop is CASRPRGTGELFF. The CDR3 coding sequence is TGCGCCAGCAGACCCAGGGGGACCGGGGAGCTGTTTTTT.

V and J are TRBV7-5 and TRBJ2-7; the D call in the table, TRBD2, was not verified against the DNA. TRBV7-5 represents a pseudogene. This CDR3 is 17 amino acids long. Here the CDR3 reads CVRVDHYLRKEAYEQYF. In DNA, the CDR3 is TGTGTCAGAGTCGACCACTACCTCAGGAAGGAGGCCTACGAGCAGTACTTC.

Judged by abundance, this clone is medium-sized. V is TRBV7-9 and J is TRBJ1-4; D is ambiguous. The CDR3 length is 16 residues. Trimming removed 1 base at V and 0 bases at J, with 9 bases between. Germline CDR1 reads SEHNR; CDR2 reads FQNEAQ (reference sequence). The CDR3 coding sequence is TGTGCCAGCAGCTTAGTCGGCGCGGCAACTAATGAAAAACTGTTTTTT. Its protein is CASSLVGAATNEKLFF.

The J gene is TRBJ2-3, the V gene TRBV5-6; D might be TRBD1 (6 bases). The CDR3 covers 14 residues. With 4 bases removed from V and 4 bases from J, the gap between germline ends came to 13 bases. The V gene's germline CDR1 is SGHDT and CDR2 YYEEEE. The CDR3 bases are TGTGCCAGCAGCCCCAAGACAGGTCCAGATACGCAGTATTTT. This encodes CASSPKTGPDTQYF.

This clone came up a few times. V is TRBV2 and J is TRBJ1-2; no firm D call. The CDR3 loop spans 16 amino acids. V was pared by 3 bases and J by 4 bases, with 18 bases between. From germline, CDR1 is SNHLY and CDR2 FYNNEI. CDR3 DNA sequence: TGTGCCAGCAGTGATTCCCTAATAATCCCGCGCTATGGCTACACCTTC. This sequence encodes CASSDSLIIPRYGYTF.

This chain joins TRBV19 and TRBJ2-3; a weak D match, TRBD2 (6 bases). The CDR3 contains 15 residues. CDR1 is LNHDA, CDR2 SQIVND, per germline (reference sequence). Trimming cost V 3 bases and J 4 bases, with 14 bases left between them. As DNA, the CDR3 is TGTGCCAGTAGTATCGCTAGCGTTGGGCCAGATACGCAGTATTTT. This encodes CASSIASVGPDTQYF.

This clone has just a few counts. The chain links TRBV6-6 to TRBJ1-4; D possibly corresponds to TRBD1 (5 bases). The CDR3 covers 14 residues. The germline V and J ends were trimmed by 5 bases and 8 bases, with 15 bases remaining between them. Germline lookup yields CDR1 MNHNY and CDR2 SVGAGI (reference sequence). CDR3 protein: CASSPGTVEEKLFF. The CDR3 nucleotides read TGTGCCAGCAGTCCCGGGACGGTGGAGGAAAAACTGTTTTTT.

Only one count was recorded for this clone. Other DNA sequences from this sample encode an identical CDR3 as well. The chain carries TRBV7-2 and TRBJ1-3, with no clear D. V was trimmed by 2 bases and J by 0 bases, leaving 8 bases between them. In germline, CDR1 is SGHTA, CDR2 FQGNSA. CDR3 length equals 15 residues. The CDR3 region has the DNA TGTGCCAGCAGCTTATCACGGCTCTCTGGAAACACCATATATTTT. As protein: CASSLSRLSGNTIYF.